Below are 7 T cell receptor beta chains sequenced from a single sample in a study of blood T cell repertoires in COVID-19. Sequencing used immunoSEQ multiplex PCR; TCRdb keeps in-frame clones, though not all of them. The data contain roughly 220,000 clones, 70% to 90% of them singletons. Material for sequencing was peripheral blood. The receptors here all came from a man aged 45-65 years who had recovered from COVID-19.

CDR3 residues: CASTFSWGTGNTIYF. CDR3 nucleotide sequence: TGTGCCAGCACCTTCAGTTGGGGGACAGGGAACACCATATATTTT. V is TRBV28 and J is TRBJ1-3, with 9 bases aligning to TRBD1. The CDR3 consists of 15 residues. Trimming at V came to 7 bases and at J to 7 bases, leaving 11 bases not matched to a gene. Germline V gene data show CDR1 as MDHEN and CDR2 as SYDVKM.

The chain uses TRBV28 and TRBJ2-5; D remains unclear. The CDR3 has 13 amino acids. The V gene's germline CDR1 is MDHEN and CDR2 SYDVKM. Trimming took off 5 bases at V and 0 bases at J, with 7 bases between the two ends. The CDR3 bases are TGTGCCAGCAGTCCATTGTACCAAGAGACCCAGTACTTC. Translated, it gives CASSPLYQETQYF. The full variable domain, its missing parts supplied by reference TRBV28 and TRBJ2-5, is DVKVTQSSRYLVKRTGEKVFLECVQDMDHENMFWYRQDPGLGLRLIYFSYDVKMKEKGDIPEGYSVSREKKERFSLILESASTNQTSMYLCASSPLYQETQYFGPGTRLLVL.

This rearrangement joins TRBV27 to TRBJ1-5; no definite D call. The CDR3 spans 13 residues. V lost 7 bases, J lost 1 base, and 8 bases lay in between. CDR1 is MNHEY, CDR2 SMNVEV, per germline (reference sequence). As DNA, the CDR3 is TGTGCCAGCACCGGAGGGAGCAATCAGCCCCAGCATTTT. Protein sequence: CASTGGSNQPQHF.

This clone appeared a few times. The rearrangement uses TRBV2 and TRBJ2-7, with D tentatively TRBD2 (6 bases). Trimming took 6 bases from V and 4 from J, leaving 19 bases between them. The CDR3 has 15 amino acids. The germline V gene encodes CDR1 SNHLY and CDR2 FYNNEI. CDR3: CASSERGLPRYEQYF. In DNA form, the CDR3 reads TGTGCCAGCAGCGAACGGGGACTCCCAAGGTACGAGCAGTACTTC.

V and J are TRBV10-1 and TRBJ2-5; tentative D call: TRBD1 (6 bases). Germline CDR1 and CDR2: WNHNN and SYGVQD (reference sequence). The CDR3 extends over 14 amino acids. V lost 3 bases, J lost 5 bases, and 13 bases lay in between. Written as DNA, the CDR3 is TGCGCCAGCAGTGAAGGTACAGGGATGGAGACCCAGTACTTC. It specifies CASSEGTGMETQYF.

The chain joins TRBV29-1 to TRBJ1-5; 8 nucleotides agree with TRBD1. The V gene's germline CDR1 is SQVTM and CDR2 ANQGSEA. J lost 4 bases, V lost 5 bases, and 7 bases had no gene match. The length of the CDR3 is 14 residues. This CDR3 reads CSVIGQGVNQPQHF. CDR3 sequence (DNA): TGCAGCGTTATAGGACAGGGAGTAAATCAGCCCCAGCATTTT. The full variable domain, its missing parts supplied by reference TRBV29-1 and TRBJ1-5, is SAVISQKPSRDICQRGTSLTIQCQVDSQVTMMFWYRQQPGQSLTLIATANQGSEATYESGFVIDKFPISRPNLTFSTLTVSNMSPEDSSIYLCSVIGQGVNQPQHFGDGTRLSIL.

This clone was detected only a few times. V is TRBV29-1 and J is TRBJ1-1, with 7 bases identical to TRBD1. The CDR3 covers 11 residues. From germline, CDR1 is SQVTM and CDR2 ANQGSEA. Germline trimming cut 6 bases from V and 4 bases from J; bases unmatched to any gene: 2. This CDR3 reads CSVTGATEAFF. For the CDR3, the DNA is TGCAGCGTCACAGGGGCCACTGAAGCTTTCTTT.